This entry features one T cell receptor beta chain sequence. Its target is unknown. These data come from a study of T cell responses to AZD1222 COVID-19 vaccine. The table came from immunoSEQ multiplex PCR; TCRdb's copy has only in-frame clones and leaves some out. The sample comprises fewer than 180,000 clones, over 75% of which are singletons, and less than 3.5% rests with the top ten. Study results and caveats: In a largely white British group with more females than males, clonal diversity was possibly underestimated.

The CDR3 length is 14 residues. Germline CDR1 and CDR2: SGHRS and YFSETQ. V lost 0 bases and J lost 2, with 8 bases in between. Here the sequenced sample was peripheral blood, taken 28 days after the second AZD1222 dose. This TCR derives from an adult who received the AZD1222 COVID-19 vaccine. The rearrangement uses TRBV5-1 and TRBJ2-5; D remains ambiguous. This chain's CDR3 is CASSLGQAQETQYF. The CDR3 DNA reads TGCGCCAGCAGCTTGGGGCAGGCACAAGAGACCCAGTACTTC.